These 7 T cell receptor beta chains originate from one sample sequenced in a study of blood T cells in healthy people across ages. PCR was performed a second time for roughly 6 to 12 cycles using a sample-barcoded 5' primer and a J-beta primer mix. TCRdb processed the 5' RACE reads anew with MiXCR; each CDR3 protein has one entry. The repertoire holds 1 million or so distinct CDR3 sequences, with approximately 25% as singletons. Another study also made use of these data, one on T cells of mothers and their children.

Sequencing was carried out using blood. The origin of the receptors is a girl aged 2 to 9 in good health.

The CDR3 region is CSALGGGEVAQYF. As DNA, the CDR3 is TGCAGTGCTCTAGGGGGGGGGGAGGTGGCCCAGTACTTC. The rearrangement joins TRBV20-1 to TRBJ2-5, with a tentative D call TRBD2 (7 bases). The CDR3 covers 13 residues. Per the germline V gene, CDR1 is DFQATT and CDR2 is SNEGSKA (reference sequence). V gave up 5 bases and J gave up 9 bases, with 19 bases separating them.

The chain's CDR3 is CASSLGRSTQYEQYF. The CDR3 region has the DNA TGTGCCAGCAGCTTAGGCAGGTCGACGCAATACGAGCAGTACTTC. The chain is built from TRBV7-2 and TRBJ2-7, with D hard to call. The CDR3 is 15 amino acids. Looked up from germline, CDR1 is SGHTA and CDR2 is FQGNSA. Deletions cut 1 base from V and 4 bases from J, with 14 bases between.

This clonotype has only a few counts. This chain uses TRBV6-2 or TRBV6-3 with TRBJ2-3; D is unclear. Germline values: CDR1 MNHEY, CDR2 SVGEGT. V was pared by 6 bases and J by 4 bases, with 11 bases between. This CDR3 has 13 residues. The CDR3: CASSLMLADTQYF. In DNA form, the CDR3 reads TGTGCCAGCAGCTTAATGCTAGCAGATACGCAGTATTTT.

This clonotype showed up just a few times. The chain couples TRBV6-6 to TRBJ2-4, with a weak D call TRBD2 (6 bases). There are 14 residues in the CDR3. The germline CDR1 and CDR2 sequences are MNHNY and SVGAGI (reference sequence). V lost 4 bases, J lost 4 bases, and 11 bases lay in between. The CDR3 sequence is CASSSPGDKNIQYF. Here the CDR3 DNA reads TGTGCCAGCAGTTCTCCGGGAGATAAAAACATTCAGTACTTC.

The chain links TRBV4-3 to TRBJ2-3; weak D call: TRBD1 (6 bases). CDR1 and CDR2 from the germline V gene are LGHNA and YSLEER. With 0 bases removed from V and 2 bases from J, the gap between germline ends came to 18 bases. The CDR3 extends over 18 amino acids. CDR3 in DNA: TGCGCCAGCAGCCAAGATCGTATGGGGGCACTGAACACAGATACGCAGTATTTT. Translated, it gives CASSQDRMGALNTDTQYF.

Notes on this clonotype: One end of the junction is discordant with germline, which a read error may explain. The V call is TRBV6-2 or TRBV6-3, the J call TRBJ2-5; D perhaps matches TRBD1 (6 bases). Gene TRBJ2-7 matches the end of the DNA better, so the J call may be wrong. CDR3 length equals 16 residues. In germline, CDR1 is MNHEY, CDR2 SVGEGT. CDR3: CAGSNLRDKPFYEQYF. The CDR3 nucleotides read TGTGCCGGCAGCAATCTCCGGGACAAGCCTTTCTACGAGCAGTACTTC.

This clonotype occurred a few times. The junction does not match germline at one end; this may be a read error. The CDR3 DNA sequence: TGTGCCAGCAGTCCGGGACACGGTCTTACCACTGGGGCCAACGTCCTGACCTTC. It codes for CASSPGHGLTTGANVLTF. The genes are TRBV12-3 or TRBV12-4 and TRBJ2-6; D may be TRBD1 (6 bases). The CDR3 length is 18 residues.